One sample yielded the 31 T cell receptor beta chains listed below, sequenced in a study of blood T cell repertoires in COVID-19. The assay was immunoSEQ multiplex PCR, and TCRdb's table has in-frame clones only and misses some. The sample shows 250,000 to 350,000 clones, roughly nine tenths of them seen only once. The sample taken for sequencing was peripheral blood. These receptors originate from a woman aged 25 to 39 with COVID-19, enrolled during active disease.

This chain uses TRBV27 with TRBJ2-1, with 9 positions matching TRBD2. Germline lookup yields CDR1 MNHEY and CDR2 SMNVEV (reference sequence). The CDR3 has 15 residues. V was pared by 6 bases and J by 1 base, with 4 bases of the junction left unmatched. In nucleotides, the CDR3 is TGTGCCAGCAGGAGCGGGAGGTTTTCCTACAATGAGCAGTTCTTC. Protein product: CASRSGRFSYNEQFF.

The rearrangement joins TRBV7-6 to TRBJ2-1; 9 bases match TRBD2. Germline assignment: CDR1 SGHVS and CDR2 FNYEAQ. The CDR3 length is 16 residues. V lost 5 bases, J lost 5 bases, and 10 bases stayed unmatched. CDR3: CASSAGTSLTHNEQFF. The CDR3 nucleotides are TGTGCCAGCAGCGCGGGGACTAGCTTAACCCACAATGAGCAGTTCTTC.

This sequence joins TRBV6-2 or TRBV6-3 and TRBJ2-1; TRBD2 matches at 8 bases. J gave up 4 bases and V 4 bases, and 9 bases lay outside the gene matches. Looked up from germline, CDR1 is MNHEY and CDR2 is SVGEGT. The CDR3 has 16 amino acids. The CDR3 spells CASSSPGREVYNEQFF. In DNA form, the CDR3 reads TGTGCCAGCAGTTCCCCGGGGCGGGAGGTTTACAATGAGCAGTTCTTC.

V is TRBV5-4 and J is TRBJ2-3; 9 nucleotides align to TRBD2. From germline, CDR1 is SGHNT and CDR2 YYREEE (reference sequence). V dropped 0 bases and J dropped 6; count of bases not matched to a gene: 5. The length of the CDR3 is 15 residues. The CDR3 here is CASSLGQREADTQYF. DNA of the CDR3: TGTGCCAGCAGCTTGGGTCAGCGGGAGGCTGATACGCAGTATTTT. Drawing the rest from reference TRBV5-4 and TRBJ2-3, the complete variable domain is ETGVTQSPTHLIKTRGQQVTLRCSSQSGHNTVSWYQQALGQGPQFIFQYYREEENGRGNFPPRFSGLQFPNYSSELNVNALELDDSALYLCASSLGQREADTQYFGPGTRLTVL.

The rearrangement joins TRBV29-1 to TRBJ1-1; D is unclear. Germline V lookup: CDR1 SQVTM, CDR2 ANQGSEA. The CDR3 has 11 residues. The V end lost 4 bases, the J end lost 7 bases, and 10 bases lay between the germline ends. CDR3 sequence reads: CSVGMSFEAFF. In DNA form, the CDR3 reads TGCAGCGTTGGTATGTCCTTTGAAGCTTTCTTT.

The chain links TRBV7-6 to TRBJ1-1; D possibly corresponds to TRBD1 (5 bases). This CDR3 is built from 14 residues. Germline V gene data show CDR1 as SGHVS and CDR2 as FNYEAQ. The ends were cut back, 3 bases at V and 1 base at J, with 9 bases in the middle. The CDR3 sequence: CASSLQGGNTEAFF. In nucleotides, the CDR3 is TGTGCCAGCAGCTTGCAGGGAGGGAACACTGAAGCTTTCTTT.

This chain links TRBV28 with TRBJ1-5; TRBD1 matches 7 bases. Trimming took 3 bases from V and 0 from J; bases not matched to a gene: 2. Germline values: CDR1 MDHEN, CDR2 SYDVKM. CDR3 size: 15 residues. The CDR3 spells CASSLGTVSNQPQHF. The DNA of the CDR3 is TGTGCCAGCAGTTTGGGGACAGTTAGCAATCAGCCCCAGCATTTT.

The V call is TRBV15, the J call TRBJ2-7; 9 nucleotides line up with TRBD1. With 0 bases clipped from V and 3 bases from J, the junction kept 3 bases outside the gene matches. The CDR3 runs 15 residues. CDR1 LNHNV and CDR2 YYDKDF come from the germline V gene (reference sequence). The CDR3 region is CATSRDRDRVYEQYF. The CDR3 DNA is TGTGCCACCAGCAGAGACCGGGACAGGGTCTACGAGCAGTACTTC.

This chain connects TRBV3-1 (or the pseudogene TRBV3-2) to TRBJ2-3; weak D call: TRBD2 (5 bases). This CDR3 is 15 amino acids long. The V gene lost 1 base and the J gene lost 2 bases, with 10 bases spanning the gap. Germline loops: CDR1 LGHDT, CDR2 YNNKEL (reference sequence). CDR3 sequence (DNA): TGTGCCAGCAGCCAAGTGGCCGGGAACACAGATACGCAGTATTTT. It specifies CASSQVAGNTDTQYF.

The rearrangement uses TRBV7-6 and TRBJ1-1; D gene unclear. Trimming took off 3 bases at V and 1 base at J, with 15 bases between the two ends. The CDR3 spans 16 residues. Germline V CDR1 and CDR2: SGHVS, FNYEAQ. CDR3 region: CASSLGLAGTNTEAFF. The CDR3 bases are TGTGCCAGCAGCTTGGGTCTGGCGGGAACGAACACTGAAGCTTTCTTT.

This clone was seen just once. V gene TRBV7-2 combines with J gene TRBJ1-2; no reliable D call. Trimming took 5 bases from V and 1 from J, leaving 14 bases between them. The CDR3 has 15 residues. Germline CDR1 and CDR2: SGHTA and FQGNSA. The CDR3 region is CASSPGAGSNYGYTF. CDR3 bases: TGTGCCAGCAGCCCTGGCGCCGGGAGTAACTATGGCTACACCTTC.

This sequence joins TRBV7-8 and TRBJ2-3, with 14 bases that match TRBD2. The CDR3 totals 16 residues. Trimming cost V 5 bases and J 1 base; bases outside gene matches: 2. Germline V gene sequence: CDR1 SGHVS, CDR2 FQNEAQ. This CDR3 reads CASSPTSGRGTDTQYF. DNA of the CDR3: TGTGCCAGCAGCCCGACTAGCGGGAGGGGCACAGATACGCAGTATTTT.

J is TRBJ2-1 and V is TRBV18; D unresolved. Trimming took 1 base from V and 8 from J, leaving 12 bases between them. CDR1 and CDR2 from the germline V gene are KGHSH and LQKENI. There are 14 residues in the CDR3. CDR3 sequence: CASSPRSDNDEQFF. The CDR3 bases are TGTGCCAGCTCACCACGGTCAGATAACGATGAGCAGTTCTTC.

CDR3 loop: CASSAEFSYNEQFF. CDR3 in DNA: TGTGCCAGCAGCGCGGAGTTTTCCTACAATGAGCAGTTCTTC. V usage is TRBV9 and J usage is TRBJ2-1; D uncertain. The ends were cut back, 3 bases at V and 1 base at J, with 8 bases in the middle. CDR3 length: 14 residues. Germline assignment: CDR1 SGDLS and CDR2 YYNGEE.

The gene calls are TRBV2 and TRBJ1-4; 10 bases are shared with TRBD1. With 7 bases clipped from V and 3 bases from J, the junction kept 5 bases outside the gene matches. Germline CDR1 and CDR2: SNHLY and FYNNEI. CDR3 size: 15 residues. DNA of the CDR3: TGTGCCAGCACAGACAGGGGGCTCCCTAATGAAAAACTGTTTTTT. Amino acids: CASTDRGLPNEKLFF.

The chain recombines TRBV10-1 with TRBJ2-7; 9 bases agree with TRBD1. With 7 bases clipped from V and 6 bases from J, the junction kept 4 bases outside the gene matches. Germline CDR1 and CDR2: WNHNN and SYGVQD (reference sequence). There are 12 residues in the CDR3. The CDR3 reads CASKGQGSEQYF. The CDR3 nucleotides read TGCGCCAGCAAAGGACAGGGGAGCGAGCAGTACTTC.

The J gene is TRBJ1-1, the V gene TRBV30; unclear D gene. V was shortened by 2 bases and J by 0 bases, with 10 bases between the two germline ends. The CDR3 runs to 14 residues. CDR1 GTSNPN and CDR2 SVGIG come from the germline V gene (reference sequence). The CDR3 region has the DNA TGTGCCTGGAGTAAACAGACCATGAACACTGAAGCTTTCTTT. It codes for CAWSKQTMNTEAFF. The full variable domain, its missing parts supplied by reference TRBV30 and TRBJ1-1, is SQTIHQWPATLVQPVGSPLSLECTVEGTSNPNLYWYRQAAGRGLQLLFYSVGIGQISSEVPQNLSASRPQDRQFILSSKKLLLSDSGFYLCAWSKQTMNTEAFFGQGTRLTVV.

The chain carries TRBV27 and TRBJ2-7; 7 bases map to TRBD1. Germline V gives CDR1 MNHEY, CDR2 SMNVEV (reference sequence). The ends lost 4 bases at V and 0 bases at J; junction bases unmatched: 6. CDR3 size: 15 residues. The CDR3 DNA reads as TGTGCCAGCAGTTATCAGACAGGGAACTCCTACGAGCAGTACTTC. Translated, it gives CASSYQTGNSYEQYF.

V and J are TRBV30 and TRBJ2-2; TRBD2 matches at 11 bases. The CDR3 length is 14 residues. Trimming removed 6 bases from V and 5 bases from J; junction bases left unmatched: 5. CDR1 is GTSNPN and CDR2 is SVGIG in the germline V gene (reference sequence). In nucleotides, the CDR3 is TGTGCCTGCCATACTAGCGGGAGAACCGGGGAGCTGTTTTTT. Protein sequence: CACHTSGRTGELFF. The full variable domain, completed using reference TRBV30 and TRBJ2-2, is SQTIHQWPATLVQPVGSPLSLECTVEGTSNPNLYWYRQAAGRGLQLLFYSVGIGQISSEVPQNLSASRPQDRQFILSSKKLLLSDSGFYLCACHTSGRTGELFFGEGSRLTVL.

This sequence joins TRBV7-9 and TRBJ1-4, with D hard to call. Between the trimmed V and J ends, which lost 5 bases and 3 bases, there was a span of 10 bases. The CDR3 is 14 residues long. Germline V lookup: CDR1 SEHNR, CDR2 FQNEAQ (reference sequence). CDR3 loop: CASSPTLPNEKLFF. CDR3 nucleotide sequence: TGTGCCAGCAGCCCCACGCTACCTAATGAAAAACTGTTTTTT.

The chain links TRBV10-1 to TRBJ1-6; 9 bases are shared with TRBD1. Germline assignment: CDR1 WNHNN and CDR2 SYGVQD (reference sequence). This CDR3 is 17 amino acids long. The V segment lost 8 bases and the J segment 6 bases; nucleotides outside the gene matches: 14. The CDR3, as DNA: TGCGCCAGCCCAATTCCCCGGGACAGGGCACCTAATTCACCCCTCCACTTT. Amino acid sequence: CASPIPRDRAPNSPLHF.

V usage is TRBV18 and J usage is TRBJ1-5, with TRBD1 matching over 9 bases. The germline V gene encodes CDR1 KGHSH and CDR2 LQKENI. Germline trimming cut 3 bases from V and 3 bases from J; bases unmatched to any gene: 6. This CDR3 region has 16 residues. The CDR3 nucleotides are TGTGCCAGCTCACCGGCCGGGACAGGGAACAATCAGCCCCAGCATTTT. The encoded protein is CASSPAGTGNNQPQHF.

This clone was seen once. The sample carries other DNA sequences with the same CDR3. The CDR3 spells CASSQGQGNTGELFF. The CDR3 bases are TGTGCCAGCAGCCAAGGACAGGGGAACACCGGGGAGCTGTTTTTT. This chain connects TRBV3-1 (or the pseudogene TRBV3-2) to TRBJ2-2; 7 nucleotides line up with TRBD1. Germline V gives CDR1 LGHDT, CDR2 YNNKEL (reference sequence). This CDR3 is 15 amino acids long. With V trimmed by 1 base and J by 1 base, 0 bases remained unmatched.

The rearrangement links TRBV6-6 to TRBJ1-1; 8 bases match TRBD1. The CDR3 is 15 residues long. CDR1 is MNHNY and CDR2 is SVGAGI in the germline V gene (reference sequence). The trim removed 1 base at V and 4 bases at J, leaving 5 bases unmatched. CDR3 loop: CASSYYDRGGTEAFF. The CDR3 DNA reads as TGTGCCAGCAGTTACTACGACAGGGGAGGCACTGAAGCTTTCTTT.

V is TRBV12-5 and J is TRBJ1-1; TRBD1 agrees at 10 bases. CDR3 length: 18 residues. The germline CDR1 and CDR2 sequences are LGHNT and FRNRAP. The ends lost 1 base at V and 0 bases at J; junction bases unmatched: 8. CDR3 region: CASGLDEGTGALNTEAFF. CDR3 DNA: TGTGCTAGTGGTTTGGATGAAGGGACAGGGGCCTTGAACACTGAAGCTTTCTTT.

This chain connects TRBV3-1 (or the pseudogene TRBV3-2) to TRBJ2-1; a possible D gene is TRBD2 (5 bases). The germline V gene has CDR1 LGHDT and CDR2 YNNKEL (reference sequence). The CDR3 has 14 residues. Trimming removed 6 bases from V and 5 bases from J, with 14 bases in between. CDR3 sequence reads: CASRGLGSDNEQFF. The CDR3, as DNA: TGTGCCAGCAGGGGGTTAGGGAGTGACAATGAGCAGTTCTTC.

This rearrangement joins TRBV19 to TRBJ1-1, with 8 bases aligning to TRBD1. The germline V gene encodes CDR1 LNHDA and CDR2 SQIVND (reference sequence). V shed 5 bases, J shed 2 bases, and the junction held 4 bases outside the gene matches. The CDR3 contains 14 residues. The CDR3 loop is CASSYGQGNTEAFF. DNA for the CDR3: TGTGCCAGTAGTTACGGACAGGGCAACACTGAAGCTTTCTTT.

This clone was detected once. V and J are TRBV3-1 (or the pseudogene TRBV3-2) and TRBJ2-7; 9 bases map to TRBD1. Trimming took 4 bases from V and 5 from J; bases not matched to a gene: 9. The CDR3 covers 15 residues. Per germline, CDR1 LGHDT and CDR2 YNNKEL (reference sequence). In DNA form, the CDR3 reads TGTGCCAGCAGCCCTCTGAACAGGGGGCGTAACGAGCAGTACTTC. The encoded protein is CASSPLNRGRNEQYF.

This sequence joins TRBV10-1 and TRBJ2-2; 9 nucleotides match TRBD1. CDR1 and CDR2 (germline): WNHNN, SYGVQD (reference sequence). Trimming at V came to 2 bases and at J to 4 bases, leaving 8 bases not matched to a gene. The CDR3 has 17 residues. Here the CDR3 DNA reads TGCGCCAGCAGTGAGCAGCCATGGGACAGGGCCACCGGGGAGCTGTTTTTT. This translates into CASSEQPWDRATGELFF.

The chain uses TRBV28 and TRBJ1-5, with a weak D call TRBD1 (6 bases). Germline lookup yields CDR1 MDHEN and CDR2 SYDVKM. The CDR3 is 14 residues long. Trimming pared 5 bases from V and 5 bases from J, leaving 13 bases between. CDR3 amino acids: CASSIIQGDQPQHF. For the CDR3, the DNA is TGTGCCAGCAGTATAATACAGGGAGATCAGCCCCAGCATTTT.

This chain joins TRBV3-1 (or the pseudogene TRBV3-2) and TRBJ2-6; TRBD1 matches 7 bases. The CDR3 covers 16 residues. Looked up from germline, CDR1 is LGHDT and CDR2 is YNNKEL (reference sequence). V gave up 2 bases and J gave up 2 bases; unmatched junction bases: 3. The CDR3 nucleotides read TGTGCCAGCAGCCAACTAGGGACAGCTGGGGCCAACGTCCTGACTTTC. As protein: CASSQLGTAGANVLTF.